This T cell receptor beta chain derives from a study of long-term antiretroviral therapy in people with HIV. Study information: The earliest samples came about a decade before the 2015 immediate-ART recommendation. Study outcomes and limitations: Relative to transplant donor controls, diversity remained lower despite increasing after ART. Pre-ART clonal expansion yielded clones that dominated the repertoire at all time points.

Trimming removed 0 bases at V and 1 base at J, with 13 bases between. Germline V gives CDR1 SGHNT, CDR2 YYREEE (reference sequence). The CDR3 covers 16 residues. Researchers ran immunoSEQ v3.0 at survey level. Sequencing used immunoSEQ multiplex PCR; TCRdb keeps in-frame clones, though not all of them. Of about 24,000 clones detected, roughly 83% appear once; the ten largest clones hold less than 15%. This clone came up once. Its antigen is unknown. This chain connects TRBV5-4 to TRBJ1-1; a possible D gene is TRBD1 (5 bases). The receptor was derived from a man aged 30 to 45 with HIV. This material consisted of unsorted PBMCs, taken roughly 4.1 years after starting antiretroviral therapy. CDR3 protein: CASSLESRGWNTEAFF. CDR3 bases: TGTGCCAGCAGCTTGGAGTCAAGGGGATGGAACACTGAAGCTTTCTTT.